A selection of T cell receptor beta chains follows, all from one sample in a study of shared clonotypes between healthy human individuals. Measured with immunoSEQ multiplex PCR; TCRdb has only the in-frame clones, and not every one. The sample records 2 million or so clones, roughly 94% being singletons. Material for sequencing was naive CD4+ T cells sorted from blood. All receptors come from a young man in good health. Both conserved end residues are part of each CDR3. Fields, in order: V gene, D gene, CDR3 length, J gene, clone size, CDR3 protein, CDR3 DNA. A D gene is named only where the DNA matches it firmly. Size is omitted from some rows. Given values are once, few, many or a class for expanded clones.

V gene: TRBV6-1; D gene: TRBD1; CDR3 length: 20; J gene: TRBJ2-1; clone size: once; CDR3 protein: CASSEIRDREMLSSYNEQFF; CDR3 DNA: TGTGCCAGCAGTGAAATCAGGGACAGGGAAATGCTGAGCTCCTACAATGAGCAGTTCTTC
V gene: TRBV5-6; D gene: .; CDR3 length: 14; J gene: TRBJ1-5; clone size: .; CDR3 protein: CASSSWGVKQPQHF; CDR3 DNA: TGTGCCAGCAGCTCGTGGGGGGTCAAGCAGCCCCAGCATTTT
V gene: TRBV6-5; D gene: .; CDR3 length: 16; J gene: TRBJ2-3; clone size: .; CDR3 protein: CASSYSSSIKVDTQYF; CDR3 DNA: TGTGCCAGCAGTTACTCATCGTCTATTAAAGTGGATACGCAGTATTTT
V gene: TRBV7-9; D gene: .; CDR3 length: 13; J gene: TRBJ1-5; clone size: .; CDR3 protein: CASSLIDGQPQHF; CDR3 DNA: TGTGCCAGCAGCTTGATAGACGGCCAGCCCCAGCATTTT
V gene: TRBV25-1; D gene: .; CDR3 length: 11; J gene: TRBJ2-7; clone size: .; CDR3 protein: CASSSGYEQYF; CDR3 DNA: TGTGCCAGCAGTAGCGGTTACGAGCAGTACTTC
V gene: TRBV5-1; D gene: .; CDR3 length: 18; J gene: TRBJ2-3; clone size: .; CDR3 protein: CASSFSGTYLSSTDTQYF; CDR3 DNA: TGCGCCAGCAGCTTCTCAGGGACATATTTATCTAGCACAGATACGCAGTATTTT
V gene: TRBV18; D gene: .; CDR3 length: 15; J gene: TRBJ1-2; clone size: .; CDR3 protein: CASSPETDGLGGYTF; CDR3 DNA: TGTGCCAGCTCACCCGAAACGGACGGCCTGGGAGGCTACACCTTC
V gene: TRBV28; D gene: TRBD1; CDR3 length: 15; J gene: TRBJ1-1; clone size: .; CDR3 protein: CASSLVRTGNTEAFF; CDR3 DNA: TGTGCCAGCAGTTTAGTCCGGACAGGGAACACTGAAGCTTTCTTT
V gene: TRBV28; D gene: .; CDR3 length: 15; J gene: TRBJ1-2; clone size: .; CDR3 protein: CASSLWATGRAGYTF; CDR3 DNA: TGTGCCAGCAGTTTATGGGCGACGGGCCGGGCAGGCTACACCTTC
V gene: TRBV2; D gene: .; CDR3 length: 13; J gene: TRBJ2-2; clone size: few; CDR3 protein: CASSGQNTGELFF; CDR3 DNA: TGTGCCAGCAGTGGCCAGAACACCGGGGAGCTGTTTTTT
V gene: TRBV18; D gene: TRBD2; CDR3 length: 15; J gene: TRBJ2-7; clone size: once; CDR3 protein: CASSPPAGGFYEQYF; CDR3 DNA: TGTGCCAGCTCACCACCGGCGGGAGGTTTTTACGAGCAGTACTTC
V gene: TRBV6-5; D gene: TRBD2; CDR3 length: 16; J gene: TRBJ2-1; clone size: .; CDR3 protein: CASSYYYSSGHNEQFF; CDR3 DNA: TGTGCCAGCAGTTATTACTACTCTAGCGGGCACAATGAGCAGTTCTTC
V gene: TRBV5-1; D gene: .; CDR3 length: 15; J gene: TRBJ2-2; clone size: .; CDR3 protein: CASSHGDINTGELFF; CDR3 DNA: TGCGCCAGCAGCCACGGGGACATCAACACCGGGGAGCTGTTTTTT
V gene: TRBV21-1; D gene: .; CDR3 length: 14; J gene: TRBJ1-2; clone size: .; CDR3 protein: CASSATGCEDGYTF; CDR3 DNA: TGTGCCAGCAGCGCGACAGGGTGTGAGGATGGCTACACCTTC
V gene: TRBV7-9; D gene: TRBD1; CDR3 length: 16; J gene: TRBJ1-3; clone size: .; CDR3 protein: CASSRDRTGDRNTIYF; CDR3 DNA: TGTGCCAGCAGCCGAGATCGGACAGGGGACAGAAACACCATATATTTT
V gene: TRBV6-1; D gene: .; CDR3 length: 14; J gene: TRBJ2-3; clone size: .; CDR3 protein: CASSEQVTTDTQYF; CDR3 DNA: TGTGCCAGCAGTGAACAGGTGACCACAGATACGCAGTATTTT
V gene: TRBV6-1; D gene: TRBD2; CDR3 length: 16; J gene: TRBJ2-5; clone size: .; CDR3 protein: CASSDGTSGGAETQYF; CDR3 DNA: TGTGCCAGCAGTGACGGGACTAGCGGGGGTGCAGAGACCCAGTACTTC
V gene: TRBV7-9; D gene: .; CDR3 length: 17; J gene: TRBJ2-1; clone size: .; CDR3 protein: CASSPGQAGGGSNEQFF; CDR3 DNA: TGTGCCAGCAGCCCCGGACAGGCTGGCGGGGGGAGTAATGAGCAGTTCTTC
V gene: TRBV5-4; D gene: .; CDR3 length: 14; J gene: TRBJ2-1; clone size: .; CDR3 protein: CASTDLTDYNEQFF; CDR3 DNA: TGTGCCAGCACCGACTTGACGGACTACAATGAGCAGTTCTTC
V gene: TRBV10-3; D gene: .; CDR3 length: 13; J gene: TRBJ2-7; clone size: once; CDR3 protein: CASHGGDPGEQYF; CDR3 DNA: TGTGCCAGCCACGGAGGGGACCCTGGGGAGCAGTACTTC
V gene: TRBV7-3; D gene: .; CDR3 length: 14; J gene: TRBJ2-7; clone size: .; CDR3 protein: CASSLTRDTNEQYF; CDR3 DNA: TGTGCCAGCAGCTTAACGCGTGATACCAACGAGCAGTACTTC
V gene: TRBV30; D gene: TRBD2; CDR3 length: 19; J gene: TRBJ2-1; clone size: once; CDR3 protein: CAWRAAGTSGRYSYNEQFF; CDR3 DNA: TGTGCCTGGAGGGCTGCCGGGACTAGCGGGAGATACTCCTACAATGAGCAGTTCTTC
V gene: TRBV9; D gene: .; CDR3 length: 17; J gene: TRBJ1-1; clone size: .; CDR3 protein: CASSVETRGGSNTEAFF; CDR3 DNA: TGTGCCAGCAGCGTAGAAACGAGGGGAGGTAGTAACACTGAAGCTTTCTTT
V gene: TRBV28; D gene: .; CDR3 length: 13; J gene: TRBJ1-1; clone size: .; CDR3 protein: CASIQSDGTEAFF; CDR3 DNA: TGTGCCAGCATCCAGTCGGACGGCACTGAAGCTTTCTTT
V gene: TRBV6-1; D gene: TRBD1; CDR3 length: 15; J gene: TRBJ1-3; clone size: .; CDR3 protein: CASTITGVRGNTIYF; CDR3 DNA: TGTGCCAGCACTATCACAGGGGTGCGAGGAAACACCATATATTTT
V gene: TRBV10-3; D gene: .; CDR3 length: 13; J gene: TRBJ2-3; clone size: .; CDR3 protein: CAIGSLSTDTQYF; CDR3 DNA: TGTGCCATCGGGAGTCTAAGCACAGATACGCAGTATTTT
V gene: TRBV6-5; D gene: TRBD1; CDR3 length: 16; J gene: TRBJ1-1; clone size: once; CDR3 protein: CASSYSATGVHTEAFF; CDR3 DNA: TGTGCCAGCAGTTACTCCGCGACAGGGGTCCACACTGAAGCTTTCTTT
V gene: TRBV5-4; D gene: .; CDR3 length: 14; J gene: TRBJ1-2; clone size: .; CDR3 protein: CASREADSYYGYTF; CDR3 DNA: TGTGCCAGCAGGGAAGCGGACAGTTACTATGGCTACACCTTC
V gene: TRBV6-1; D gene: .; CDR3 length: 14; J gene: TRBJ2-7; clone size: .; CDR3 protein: CASDSGDKNYEQYF; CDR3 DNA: TGTGCCAGCGATTCGGGGGACAAGAACTACGAGCAGTACTTC
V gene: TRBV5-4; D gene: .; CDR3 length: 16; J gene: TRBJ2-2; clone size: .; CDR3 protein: CASSRGLTGNTGELFF; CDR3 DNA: TGTGCCAGCAGCAGGGGACTTACCGGGAACACCGGGGAGCTGTTTTTT
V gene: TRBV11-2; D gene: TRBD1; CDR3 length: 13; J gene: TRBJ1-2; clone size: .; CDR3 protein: CASSLDRGSGYTF; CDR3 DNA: TGTGCCAGCAGCCTAGACAGGGGCAGTGGCTACACCTTC
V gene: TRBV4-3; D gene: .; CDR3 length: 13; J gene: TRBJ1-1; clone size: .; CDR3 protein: CASSQDVTTEAFF; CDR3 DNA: TGCGCCAGCAGCCAAGACGTGACAACTGAAGCTTTCTTT
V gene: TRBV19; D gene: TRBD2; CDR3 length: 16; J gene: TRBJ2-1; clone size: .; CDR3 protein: CASSTRTSGDNNEQFF; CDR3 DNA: TGTGCCAGTAGTACCCGGACTAGCGGGGACAACAATGAGCAGTTCTTC
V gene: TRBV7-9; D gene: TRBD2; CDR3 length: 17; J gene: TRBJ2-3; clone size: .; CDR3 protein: CASSFYGTSGTTDTQYF; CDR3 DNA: TGTGCCAGCAGTTTCTATGGGACTAGCGGGACAACGGATACGCAGTATTTT
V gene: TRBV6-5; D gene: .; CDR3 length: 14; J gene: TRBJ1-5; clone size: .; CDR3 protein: CASSYSGFNQPQHF; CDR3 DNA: TGTGCCAGCAGTTACTCAGGGTTCAATCAGCCCCAGCATTTT
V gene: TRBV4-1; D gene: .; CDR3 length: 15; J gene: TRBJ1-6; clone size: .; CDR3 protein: CASSRGTVDNSPLHF; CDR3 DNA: TGCGCCAGCAGCCGGGGGACGGTAGATAATTCACCCCTCCACTTT
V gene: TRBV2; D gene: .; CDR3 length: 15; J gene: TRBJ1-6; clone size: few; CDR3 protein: CASSQINSYNSPLHF; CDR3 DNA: TGTGCCAGCAGCCAGATAAACTCCTATAATTCACCCCTCCACTTT
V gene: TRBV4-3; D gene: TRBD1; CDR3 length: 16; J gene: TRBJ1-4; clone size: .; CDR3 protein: CASSQDRGTADEKLFF; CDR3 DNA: TGCGCCAGCAGCCAAGATCGGGGGACAGCAGATGAAAAACTGTTTTTT
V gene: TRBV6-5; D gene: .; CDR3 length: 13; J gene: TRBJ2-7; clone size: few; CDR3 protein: CASSYSEGYEQYF; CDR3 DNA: TGTGCCAGCAGTTACTCGGAGGGCTACGAGCAGTACTTC
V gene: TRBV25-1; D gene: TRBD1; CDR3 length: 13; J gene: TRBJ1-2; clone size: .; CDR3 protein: CASSQTGGGGYTF; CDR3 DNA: TGTGCCAGCAGCCAGACAGGGGGAGGTGGCTACACCTTC
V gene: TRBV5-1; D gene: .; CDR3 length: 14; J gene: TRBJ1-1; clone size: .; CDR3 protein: CASSLGGQNTEAFF; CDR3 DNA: TGCGCCAGCAGCTTGGGCGGTCAGAACACTGAAGCTTTCTTT
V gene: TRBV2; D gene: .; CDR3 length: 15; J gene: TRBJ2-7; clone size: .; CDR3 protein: CASSEGRGGLYEQYF; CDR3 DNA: TGTGCCAGCAGTGAGGGGCGGGGAGGCCTTTACGAGCAGTACTTC
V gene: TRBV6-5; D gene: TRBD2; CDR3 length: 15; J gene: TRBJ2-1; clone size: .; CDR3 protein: CASSYWGTRANEQFF; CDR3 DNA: TGTGCCAGCAGTTACTGGGGGACTAGAGCCAATGAGCAGTTCTTC
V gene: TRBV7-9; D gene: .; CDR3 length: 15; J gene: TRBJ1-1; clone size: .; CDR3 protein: CASSLSRVLNTEAFF; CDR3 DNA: TGTGCCAGCAGCTTGTCCCGGGTCCTGAACACTGAAGCTTTCTTT
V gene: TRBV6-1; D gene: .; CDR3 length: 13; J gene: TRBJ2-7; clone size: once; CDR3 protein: CASSPRYSYEQYF; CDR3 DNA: TGTGCCAGCAGTCCCCGCTACTCCTACGAGCAGTACTTC
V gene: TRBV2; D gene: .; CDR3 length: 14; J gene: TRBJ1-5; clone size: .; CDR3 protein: CASSEADIPTGQHF; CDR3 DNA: TGTGCCAGCAGTGAAGCGGACATCCCTACAGGCCAGCATTTT
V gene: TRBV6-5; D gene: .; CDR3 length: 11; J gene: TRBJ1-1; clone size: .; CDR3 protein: CASSRHTEAFF; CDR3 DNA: TGTGCCAGCAGTCGACACACTGAAGCTTTCTTT
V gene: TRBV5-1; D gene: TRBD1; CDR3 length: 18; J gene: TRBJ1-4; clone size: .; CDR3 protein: CASSDGGQGVPTNEKLFF; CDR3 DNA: TGCGCCAGCAGCGACGGGGGTCAGGGGGTCCCAACTAATGAAAAACTGTTTTTT
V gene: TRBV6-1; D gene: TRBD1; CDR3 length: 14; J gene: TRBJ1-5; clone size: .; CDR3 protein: CASTGQYSNQPQHF; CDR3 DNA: TGTGCCAGCACGGGACAGTATAGCAATCAGCCCCAGCATTTT
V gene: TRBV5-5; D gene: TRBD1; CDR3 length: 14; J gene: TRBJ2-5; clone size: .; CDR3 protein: CASSLLRDRETQYF; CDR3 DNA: TGTGCCAGCAGCTTACTCAGGGACAGAGAGACCCAGTACTTC
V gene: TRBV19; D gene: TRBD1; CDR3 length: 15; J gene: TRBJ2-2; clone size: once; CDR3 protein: CASGQGASNTGELFF; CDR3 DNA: TGTGCCAGTGGACAGGGGGCTTCGAACACCGGGGAGCTGTTTTTT
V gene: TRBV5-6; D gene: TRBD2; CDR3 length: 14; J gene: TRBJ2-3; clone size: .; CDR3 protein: CASRLAGDTDTQYF; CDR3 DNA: TGTGCCAGCAGGTTGGCGGGGGACACAGATACGCAGTATTTT
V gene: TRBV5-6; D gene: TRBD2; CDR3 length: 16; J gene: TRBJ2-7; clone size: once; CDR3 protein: CASSRLTSGSSDEQYF; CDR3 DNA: TGTGCCAGCAGCCGACTCACTAGCGGGAGTAGCGACGAGCAGTACTTC
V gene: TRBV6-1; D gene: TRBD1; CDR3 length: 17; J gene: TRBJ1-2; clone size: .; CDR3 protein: CASSEEVGQGRNYGYTF; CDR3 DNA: TGTGCCAGCAGTGAAGAGGTCGGACAGGGCCGAAACTATGGCTACACCTTC
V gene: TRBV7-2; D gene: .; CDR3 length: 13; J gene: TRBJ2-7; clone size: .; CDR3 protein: CASSLHPSGWQYF; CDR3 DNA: TGTGCCAGCAGCCTACACCCTTCAGGATGGCAGTACTTC